A single sample is the source of the 24 T cell receptor beta chains below, sequenced in a study of T-cell memory formation after mild COVID-19. Via MiXCR, TCRdb re-called the 5' RACE reads, giving one row per CDR3 protein. Here the sample spans approximately 190,000 distinct CDR3 sequences, about 17% being singletons. Input material: PBMCs or a T cell subset sorted from them (not recorded which). Source of these receptors: an adult woman who had mild COVID-19 (a few samples of this study predate the infection). Cell type and time point are not known.

This clonotype was observed many times. The chain is built from TRBV5-1 and TRBJ2-7; 9 bases agree with TRBD1. The CDR3 sequence is 14 residues long. J lost 0 bases, V lost 5 bases, and 3 bases had no gene match. Germline assignment: CDR1 SGHRS and CDR2 YFSETQ. In DNA, the CDR3 is TGCGCCAGCAGGCCGGGACAGGGCTCCTACGAGCAGTACTTC. Protein product: CASRPGQGSYEQYF.

This clonotype showed up just a few times. The chain recombines TRBV12-3 or TRBV12-4 with TRBJ2-7, with TRBD2 as a possible D gene (5 bases). Trimming removed 2 bases at V and 6 bases at J, with 14 bases between. This CDR3 contains 14 residues. The CDR3 bases are TGTGCCAGCAGTTTAAGCACTAGTGCCCGCGAGCAGTACTTC. Translated: CASSLSTSAREQYF.

The chain links TRBV24-1 to TRBJ2-3, with TRBD1 as a possible D gene (5 bases). The germline CDR1 and CDR2 sequences are KGHDR and SFDVKD. The CDR3 is 13 amino acids. The V gene lost 9 bases and the J gene lost 1 base, with 10 bases spanning the gap. Here the CDR3 reads CATGARGTDTQYF. The CDR3 coding sequence is TGTGCCACCGGTGCCAGGGGCACAGATACGCAGTATTTT.

The rearrangement uses TRBV6-5 and TRBJ1-1; no definite D call. This CDR3 contains 13 residues. Trimming took off 6 bases at V and 1 base at J, with 9 bases between the two ends. CDR1 is MNHEY and CDR2 is SVGAGI in the germline V gene. The CDR3, as DNA: TGTGCCAGCAGCCCAGCAGAGAACACTGAAGCTTTCTTT. Protein: CASSPAENTEAFF.

V gene TRBV12-3 or TRBV12-4 combines with J gene TRBJ2-2; TRBD1 or TRBD2 may be the D gene (5 bases each). There are 13 residues in the CDR3. Trimming stripped 5 bases from V and 6 bases from J, with 10 bases between. CDR3 amino acids: CASSSLGPGELFF. The CDR3 nucleotides are TGTGCCAGCAGTAGCCTGGGACCCGGGGAGCTGTTTTTT.

The rearrangement links TRBV2 to TRBJ2-5; no clear D gene. The CDR3 length is 13 residues. Per the germline V gene, CDR1 is SNHLY and CDR2 is FYNNEI. Deletions cut 4 bases from V and 2 bases from J, with 8 bases between. The CDR3 spells CASSGDGQETQYF. CDR3 nucleotide sequence: TGTGCCAGCAGTGGTGATGGGCAAGAGACCCAGTACTTC. Full variable domain (rest looked up from reference TRBV2 and TRBJ2-5): EPEVTQTPSHQVTQMGQEVILRCVPISNHLYFYWYRQILGQKVEFLVSFYNNEISEKSEIFDDQFSVERPDGSNFTLKIRSTKLEDSAMYFCASSGDGQETQYFGPGTRLLVL.

The rearrangement uses TRBV4-1 and TRBJ1-3; no clear D gene. V lost 2 bases, J lost 2 bases, and 10 bases lay in between. This CDR3 is 15 amino acids long. Per the germline V gene, CDR1 is MGHRA and CDR2 is YSYEKL. The CDR3 sequence: CASSQIVAPGNTIYF. The CDR3 bases are TGCGCCAGCAGCCAAATAGTTGCACCTGGAAACACCATATATTTT.

The chain combines TRBV20-1 with TRBJ2-1; no firm D call. CDR3 length: 17 amino acids. Trimming removed 1 base from V and 0 bases from J, with 16 bases in between. The germline V gene has CDR1 DFQATT and CDR2 SNEGSKA (reference sequence). CDR3 residues: CSARGYSRISSYNEQFF. DNA for the CDR3: TGCAGTGCTAGAGGATACTCGCGGATTAGCTCCTACAATGAGCAGTTCTTC.

Only a few counts were recorded for this clonotype. The rearrangement links TRBV12-3 or TRBV12-4 to TRBJ1-4; D is possibly TRBD1 (5 bases). CDR3 length: 15 residues. The V end lost 5 bases, the J end lost 4 bases, and 14 bases lay between the germline ends. For the CDR3, the DNA is TGTGCCAGCAGTCCCCAACATCAGGGTAATGAAAAACTGTTTTTT. Translating it yields CASSPQHQGNEKLFF.

CDR3 nucleotides: TGTGCCTGGAGTGCTAAACGGATTTTGTACGAGCAGTACTTC. Translation: CAWSAKRILYEQYF. The rearrangement links TRBV30 to TRBJ2-7; D is unclear. CDR1 and CDR2 from the germline V gene are GTSNPN and SVGIG (reference sequence). This CDR3 region has 14 residues. V lost 1 base and J lost 4, with 14 bases in between.

This clonotype showed up many times. This chain connects TRBV2 to TRBJ2-7; D perhaps matches TRBD1 (5 bases). This CDR3 has 13 amino acids. V lost 6 bases, J lost 6 bases, and 15 bases lay in between. Per the germline V gene, CDR1 is SNHLY and CDR2 is FYNNEI. The chain's CDR3 is CASRGLRASEQYF. The CDR3 DNA sequence: TGTGCCAGCAGAGGTCTCAGGGCGAGCGAGCAGTACTTC.

This clonotype was seen a few times. The chain links TRBV29-1 to TRBJ2-3; D is undetermined. Trimming left V 1 base short and J 1 base short, with 9 bases between. Per the germline V gene, CDR1 is SQVTM and CDR2 is ANQGSEA. This CDR3 is built from 14 residues. CDR3 amino acids: CSVEVSLRTDTQYF. The CDR3 nucleotides are TGCAGCGTTGAAGTGAGCCTTCGCACAGATACGCAGTATTTT.

This clonotype was seen more than once but under ten times. The chain carries TRBV7-3 and TRBJ2-1; D might be TRBD1 or TRBD2, each matching 5 bases. Germline V gene lookup returns CDR1 SGHTA and CDR2 FQGTGA. V was trimmed by 5 bases and J by 6 bases, leaving 14 bases between them. The length of the CDR3 is 14 residues. The CDR3 reads CASSGGPLVNEQFF. The CDR3, as DNA: TGTGCCAGCAGCGGGGGTCCTTTAGTCAATGAGCAGTTCTTC.

V and J are TRBV12-3 or TRBV12-4 and TRBJ2-1, with 10 bases lining up with TRBD2. J lost 4 bases, V lost 5 bases, and 5 bases had no gene match. This CDR3 is 15 amino acids long. The CDR3: CASSPVAGGYNEQFF. The CDR3 nucleotides read TGTGCCAGCAGTCCGGTAGCGGGAGGTTACAATGAGCAGTTCTTC.

This clonotype was picked up a small number of times. This rearrangement joins TRBV4-1 to TRBJ1-1, with D unclear. The germline V and J ends were trimmed by 4 bases and 7 bases, with 16 bases remaining between them. The CDR3 loop spans 14 amino acids. Germline V lookup: CDR1 MGHRA, CDR2 YSYEKL. For the CDR3, the DNA is TGCGCCAGCAGCCGCACGGAGATGGGCCGTGAAGCTTTCTTT. Translating gives CASSRTEMGREAFF.

This clonotype showed up just a few times. V usage is TRBV7-3 and J usage is TRBJ2-1, with 11 positions matching TRBD2. Germline CDR1 reads SGHTA; CDR2 reads FQGTGA. J gave up 3 bases and V 3 bases, and 4 bases lay outside the gene matches. The CDR3 is 16 residues long. Here the CDR3 DNA reads TGTGCCAGCAGCTTCACCGGGACTAGCGGCTACAATGAGCAGTTCTTC. It translates to CASSFTGTSGYNEQFF.

This clonotype was counted only a few times. The chain employs TRBV28 and TRBJ2-7; D is unclear. Trimming shortened V by 4 bases and J by 4 bases, and 20 bases separated the two germline ends. The CDR3 is 16 amino acids. Germline loops: CDR1 MDHEN, CDR2 SYDVKM. CDR3 nucleotides: TGTGCCAGCAGTTCTTTGCTAGAGTGGGTACGATACGAGCAGTACTTC. Its protein product is CASSSLLEWVRYEQYF.

The chain joins TRBV5-1 to TRBJ1-2; D is unresolved. The V gene lost 1 base and the J gene lost 6 bases, with 19 bases spanning the gap. Germline V lookup: CDR1 SGHRS, CDR2 YFSETQ. The CDR3 extends over 16 amino acids. The CDR3 protein is CASSLTPGPTLHGYTF. Written as DNA, the CDR3 is TGCGCCAGCAGCTTGACCCCCGGGCCGACCCTCCATGGCTACACCTTC.

In its sample, this clonotype was seen a few times. The chain recombines TRBV4-1 with TRBJ2-5; 9 positions match TRBD1. The length of the CDR3 is 15 residues. Trimming cost V 6 bases and J 3 bases; bases outside gene matches: 8. The germline gives CDR1 MGHRA, CDR2 YSYEKL. The CDR3 is CASSRAGTGKETQYF. DNA of the CDR3: TGCGCCAGCAGTCGAGCCGGGACAGGGAAAGAGACCCAGTACTTC.

This chain joins TRBV2 and TRBJ2-2; D is possibly TRBD2 (5 bases). Trimming cost V 6 bases and J 5 bases, with 10 bases left between them. The CDR3 is 13 residues long. Germline V gives CDR1 SNHLY, CDR2 FYNNEI. The CDR3 DNA reads TGTGCCAGCAGAACGGAGGCTACCGGGGAGCTGTTTTTT. Its translation is CASRTEATGELFF.

V is TRBV29-1 and J is TRBJ2-1; D gene unclear. V lost 2 bases, J lost 5 bases, and 10 bases lay in between. Germline lookup yields CDR1 SQVTM and CDR2 ANQGSEA. The CDR3 extends over 13 amino acids. The DNA of the CDR3 is TGCAGCGTTGAAAGTTACCTCGACAATGAGCAGTTCTTC. Protein product: CSVESYLDNEQFF.

The DNA for the CDR3 is TGTGCCAGCAGGGACGGACTAGCGGACCAAGAGACCCAGTACTTC. As protein: CASRDGLADQETQYF. The chain employs TRBV2 and TRBJ2-5, with TRBD2 identical over 10 bases. There are 15 residues in the CDR3. V shed 6 bases, J shed 0 bases, and the junction held 4 bases outside the gene matches. Germline loops: CDR1 SNHLY, CDR2 FYNNEI.

In this sample, this clonotype turned up a few times. This CDR3 reads CASSSDSKNTEAFF. DNA for the CDR3: TGCGCCAGCAGCTCTGACAGCAAGAACACTGAAGCTTTCTTT. The chain is built from TRBV5-1 and TRBJ1-1; perhaps TRBD1 as D (5 bases). Trimming took 3 bases from V and 1 from J, leaving 10 bases between them. This CDR3 comprises 14 residues. Looked up from germline, CDR1 is SGHRS and CDR2 is YFSETQ.

This clonotype has at least ten counts. The chain couples TRBV7-2 to TRBJ2-7; unclear D gene. The ends were cut back, 3 bases at V and 10 bases at J, with 10 bases in the middle. Germline lookup yields CDR1 SGHTA and CDR2 FQGNSA. This CDR3 region has 11 residues. The CDR3 DNA follows: TGTGCCAGCAGCTTCAACCTGGCCCAGTACTTC. This codes for CASSFNLAQYF.